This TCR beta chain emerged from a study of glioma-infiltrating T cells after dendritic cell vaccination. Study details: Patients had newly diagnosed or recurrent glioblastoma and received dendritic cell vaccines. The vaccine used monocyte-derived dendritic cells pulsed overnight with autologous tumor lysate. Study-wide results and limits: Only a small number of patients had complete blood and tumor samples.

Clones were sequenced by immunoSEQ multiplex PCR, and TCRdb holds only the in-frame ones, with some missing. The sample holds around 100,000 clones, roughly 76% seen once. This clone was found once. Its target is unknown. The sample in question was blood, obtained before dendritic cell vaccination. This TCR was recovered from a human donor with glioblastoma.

CDR3: CASSDGQGWSPLHF. CDR3 bases: TGTGCCAGCAGTGACGGACAGGGATGGTCACCCCTCCACTTT. J is TRBJ1-6 and V is TRBV4-2; TRBD1 matches at 8 bases. The CDR3 covers 14 residues. Per the germline V gene, CDR1 is LGHNA and CDR2 is YNFKEQ. The trim removed 6 bases at V and 10 bases at J, leaving 8 bases unmatched.